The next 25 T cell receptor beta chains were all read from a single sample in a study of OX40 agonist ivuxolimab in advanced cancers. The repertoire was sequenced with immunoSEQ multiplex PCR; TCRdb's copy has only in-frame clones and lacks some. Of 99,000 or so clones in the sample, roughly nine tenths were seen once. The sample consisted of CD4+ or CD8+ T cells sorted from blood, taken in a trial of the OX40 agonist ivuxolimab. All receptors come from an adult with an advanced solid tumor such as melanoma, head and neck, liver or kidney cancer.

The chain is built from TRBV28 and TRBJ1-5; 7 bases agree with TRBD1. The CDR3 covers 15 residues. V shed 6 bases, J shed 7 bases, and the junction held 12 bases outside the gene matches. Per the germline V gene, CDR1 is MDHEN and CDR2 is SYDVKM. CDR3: CASRAGTAFFQPQHF. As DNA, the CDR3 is TGTGCCAGCAGGGCCGGGACAGCTTTCTTCCAGCCCCAGCATTTT.

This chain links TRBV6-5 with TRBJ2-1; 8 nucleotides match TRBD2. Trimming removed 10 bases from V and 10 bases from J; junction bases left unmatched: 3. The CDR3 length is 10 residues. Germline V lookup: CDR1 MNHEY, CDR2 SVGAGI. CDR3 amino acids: CATTSGEQFF. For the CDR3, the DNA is TGTGCCACAACTAGCGGAGAGCAGTTCTTC.

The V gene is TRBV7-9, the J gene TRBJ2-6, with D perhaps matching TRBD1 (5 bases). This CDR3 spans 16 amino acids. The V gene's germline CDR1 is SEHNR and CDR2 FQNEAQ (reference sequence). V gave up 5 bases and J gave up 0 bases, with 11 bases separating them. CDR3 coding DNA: TGTGCCAGCAGCCCCTGGGGCGACTCTGGGGCCAACGTCCTGACTTTC. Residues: CASSPWGDSGANVLTF.

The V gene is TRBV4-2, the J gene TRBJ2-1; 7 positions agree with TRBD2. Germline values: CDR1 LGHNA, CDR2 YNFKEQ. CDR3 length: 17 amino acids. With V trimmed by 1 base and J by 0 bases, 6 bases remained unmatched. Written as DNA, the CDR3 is TGTGCCAGCAGCCAAGTGACTAGCAGAAGCTCCTACAATGAGCAGTTCTTC. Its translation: CASSQVTSRSSYNEQFF.

The CDR3 loop reads CASSLSGETQYF. The CDR3 DNA follows: TGTGCCAGCAGTTTATCGGGGGAGACCCAGTACTTC. This rearrangement joins TRBV27 to TRBJ2-5; the D is unclear. CDR3 length equals 12 residues. Trimming stripped 0 bases from V and 5 bases from J, with 4 bases between. Per the germline V gene, CDR1 is MNHEY and CDR2 is SMNVEV (reference sequence).

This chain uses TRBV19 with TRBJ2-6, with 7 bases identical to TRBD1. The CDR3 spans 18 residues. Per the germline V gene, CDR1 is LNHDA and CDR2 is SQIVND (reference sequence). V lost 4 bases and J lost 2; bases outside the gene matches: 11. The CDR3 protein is CASSTFATQGAGANVLTF. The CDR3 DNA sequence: TGTGCCAGTAGTACCTTCGCTACTCAGGGGGCTGGGGCCAACGTCCTGACTTTC. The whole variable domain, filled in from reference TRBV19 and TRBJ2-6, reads DGGITQSPKYLFRKEGQNVTLSCEQNLNHDAMYWYRQDPGQGLRLIYYSQIVNDFQKGDIAEGYSVSREKKESFPLTVTSAQKNPTAFYLCASSTFATQGAGANVLTFGAGSRLTVL.

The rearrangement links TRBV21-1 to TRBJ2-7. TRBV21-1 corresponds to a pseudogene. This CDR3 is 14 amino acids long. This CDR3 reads CASSSRAKSYEQYF. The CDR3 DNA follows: TGTGCCAGCAGCTCTCGGGCGAAGTCCTACGAGCAGTACTTC.

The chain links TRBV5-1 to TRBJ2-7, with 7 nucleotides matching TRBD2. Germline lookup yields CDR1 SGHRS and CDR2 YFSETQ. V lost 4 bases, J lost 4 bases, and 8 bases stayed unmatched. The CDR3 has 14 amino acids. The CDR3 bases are TGCGCCAGCAGCGCTACTAGCGCGATTTACGAGCAGTACTTC. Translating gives CASSATSAIYEQYF.

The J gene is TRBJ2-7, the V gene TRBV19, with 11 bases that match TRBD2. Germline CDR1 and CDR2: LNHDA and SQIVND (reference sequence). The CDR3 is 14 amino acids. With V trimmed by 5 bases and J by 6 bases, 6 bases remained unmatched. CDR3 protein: CASSPGTSGLEQYF. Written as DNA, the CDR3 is TGTGCCAGTAGTCCTGGGACTAGCGGACTCGAGCAGTACTTC. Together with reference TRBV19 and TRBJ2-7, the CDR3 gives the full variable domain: DGGITQSPKYLFRKEGQNVTLSCEQNLNHDAMYWYRQDPGQGLRLIYYSQIVNDFQKGDIAEGYSVSREKKESFPLTVTSAQKNPTAFYLCASSPGTSGLEQYFGPGTRLTVT.

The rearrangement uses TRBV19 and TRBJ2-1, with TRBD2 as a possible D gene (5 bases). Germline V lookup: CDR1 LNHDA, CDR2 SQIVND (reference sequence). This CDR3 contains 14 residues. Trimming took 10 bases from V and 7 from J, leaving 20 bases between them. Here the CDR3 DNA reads TGTGCCACCGCGGTACCCGGGCAGCGGAATGAGCAGTTCTTC. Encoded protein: CATAVPGQRNEQFF. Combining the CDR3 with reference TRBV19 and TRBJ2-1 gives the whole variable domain DGGITQSPKYLFRKEGQNVTLSCEQNLNHDAMYWYRQDPGQGLRLIYYSQIVNDFQKGDIAEGYSVSREKKESFPLTVTSAQKNPTAFYLCATAVPGQRNEQFFGPGTRLTVL.

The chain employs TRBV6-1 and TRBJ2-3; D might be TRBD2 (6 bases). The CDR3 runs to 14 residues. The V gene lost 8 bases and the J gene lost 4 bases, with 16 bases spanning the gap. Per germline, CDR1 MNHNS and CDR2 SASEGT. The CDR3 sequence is CASRGWSAADTQYF. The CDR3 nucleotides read TGTGCCAGCCGGGGGTGGTCAGCGGCAGATACGCAGTATTTT.

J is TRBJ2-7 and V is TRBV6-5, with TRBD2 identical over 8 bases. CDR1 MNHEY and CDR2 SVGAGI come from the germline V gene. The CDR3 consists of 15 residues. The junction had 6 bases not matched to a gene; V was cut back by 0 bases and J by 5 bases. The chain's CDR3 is CASSYSGSGNNEQYF. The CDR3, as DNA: TGTGCCAGCAGTTACTCGGGTAGCGGGAACAACGAGCAGTACTTC.

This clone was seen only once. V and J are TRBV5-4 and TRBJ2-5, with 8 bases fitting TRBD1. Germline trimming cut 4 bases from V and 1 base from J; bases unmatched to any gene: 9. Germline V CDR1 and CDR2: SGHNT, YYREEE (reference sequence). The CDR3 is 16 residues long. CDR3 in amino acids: CASSPRTGRTQETQYF. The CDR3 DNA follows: TGTGCCAGCAGCCCCCGGACAGGGAGGACCCAAGAGACCCAGTACTTC.

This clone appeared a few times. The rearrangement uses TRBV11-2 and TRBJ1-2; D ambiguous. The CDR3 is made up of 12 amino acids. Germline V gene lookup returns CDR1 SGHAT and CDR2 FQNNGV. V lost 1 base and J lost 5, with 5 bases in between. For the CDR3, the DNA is TGTGCCAGCAGCTTAGGCAGATATGGCTACACCTTC. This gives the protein CASSLGRYGYTF.

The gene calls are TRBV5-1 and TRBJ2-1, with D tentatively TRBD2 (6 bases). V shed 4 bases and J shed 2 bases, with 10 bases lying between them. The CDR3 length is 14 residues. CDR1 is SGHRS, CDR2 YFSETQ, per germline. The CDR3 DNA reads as TGCGCCAGCAGCCGTAGCGGAGCCTACAATGAGCAGTTCTTC. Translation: CASSRSGAYNEQFF.

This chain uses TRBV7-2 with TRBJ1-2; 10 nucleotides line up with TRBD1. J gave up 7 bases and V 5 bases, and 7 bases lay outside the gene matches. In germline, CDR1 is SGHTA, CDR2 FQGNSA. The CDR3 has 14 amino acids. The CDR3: CASSIRQGAPGYTF. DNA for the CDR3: TGTGCCAGCAGCATACGACAGGGGGCGCCTGGCTACACCTTC.

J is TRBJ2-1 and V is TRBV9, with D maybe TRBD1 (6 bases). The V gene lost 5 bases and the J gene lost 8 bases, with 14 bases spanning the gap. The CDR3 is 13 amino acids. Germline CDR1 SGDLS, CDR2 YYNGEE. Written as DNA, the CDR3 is TGTGCCAGCAGTGGCGTGAGGGGGTATGAGCAGTTCTTC. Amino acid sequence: CASSGVRGYEQFF.

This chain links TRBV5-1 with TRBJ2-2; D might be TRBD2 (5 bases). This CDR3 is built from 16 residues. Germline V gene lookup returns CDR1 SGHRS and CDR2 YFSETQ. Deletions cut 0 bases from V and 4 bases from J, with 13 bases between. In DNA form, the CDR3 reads TGCGCCAGCAGCTTGGGAGGGAGAGGAGGCACCGGGGAGCTGTTTTTT. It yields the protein CASSLGGRGGTGELFF.

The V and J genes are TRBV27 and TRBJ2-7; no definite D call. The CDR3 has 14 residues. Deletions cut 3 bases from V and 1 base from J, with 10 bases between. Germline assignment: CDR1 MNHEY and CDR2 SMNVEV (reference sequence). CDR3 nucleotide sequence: TGTGCCAGCAGTTTCCGCGCCAGGTCCTACGAGCAGTACTTC. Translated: CASSFRARSYEQYF.

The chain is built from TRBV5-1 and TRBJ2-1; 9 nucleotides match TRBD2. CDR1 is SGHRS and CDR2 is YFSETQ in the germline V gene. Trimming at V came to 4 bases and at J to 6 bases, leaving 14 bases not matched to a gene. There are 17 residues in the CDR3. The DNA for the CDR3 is TGCGCCAGCAGCCCCCGGGGGGGGACTAGCAGCTTCAATGAGCAGTTCTTC. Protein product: CASSPRGGTSSFNEQFF.

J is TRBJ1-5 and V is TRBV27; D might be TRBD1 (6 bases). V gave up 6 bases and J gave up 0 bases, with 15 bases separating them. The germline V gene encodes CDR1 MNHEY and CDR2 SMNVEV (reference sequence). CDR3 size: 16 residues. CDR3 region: CASRGQGTYSNQPQHF. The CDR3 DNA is TGTGCCAGCAGGGGCCAGGGGACTTATAGCAATCAGCCCCAGCATTTT.

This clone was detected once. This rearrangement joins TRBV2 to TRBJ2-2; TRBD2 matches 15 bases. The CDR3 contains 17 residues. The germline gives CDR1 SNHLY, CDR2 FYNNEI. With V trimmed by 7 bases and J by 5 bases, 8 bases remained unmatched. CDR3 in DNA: TGTGCCAGCAAGAAGGGACTAGCGGGAGGAGGAACCGGGGAGCTGTTTTTT. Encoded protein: CASKKGLAGGGTGELFF.

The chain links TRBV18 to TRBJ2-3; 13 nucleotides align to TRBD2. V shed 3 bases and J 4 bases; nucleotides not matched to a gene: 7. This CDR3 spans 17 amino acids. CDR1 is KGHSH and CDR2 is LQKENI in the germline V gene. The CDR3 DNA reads TGTGCCAGCTCACCTAACGGACTAGCGGGAGATGCAGATACGCAGTATTTT. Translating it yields CASSPNGLAGDADTQYF.

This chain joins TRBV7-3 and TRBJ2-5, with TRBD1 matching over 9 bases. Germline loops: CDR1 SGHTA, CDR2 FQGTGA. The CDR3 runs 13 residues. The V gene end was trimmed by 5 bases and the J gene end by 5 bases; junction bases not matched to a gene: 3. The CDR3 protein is CASSRDRGETQYF. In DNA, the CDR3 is TGTGCCAGCAGCCGCGACAGGGGGGAGACCCAGTACTTC.

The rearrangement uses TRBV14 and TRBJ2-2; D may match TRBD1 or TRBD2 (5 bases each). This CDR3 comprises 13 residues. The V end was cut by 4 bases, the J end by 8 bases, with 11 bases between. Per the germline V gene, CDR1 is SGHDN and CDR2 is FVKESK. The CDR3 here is CASSPWGSGELFF. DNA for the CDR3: TGTGCCAGCAGCCCCTGGGGGTCGGGGGAGCTGTTTTTT.